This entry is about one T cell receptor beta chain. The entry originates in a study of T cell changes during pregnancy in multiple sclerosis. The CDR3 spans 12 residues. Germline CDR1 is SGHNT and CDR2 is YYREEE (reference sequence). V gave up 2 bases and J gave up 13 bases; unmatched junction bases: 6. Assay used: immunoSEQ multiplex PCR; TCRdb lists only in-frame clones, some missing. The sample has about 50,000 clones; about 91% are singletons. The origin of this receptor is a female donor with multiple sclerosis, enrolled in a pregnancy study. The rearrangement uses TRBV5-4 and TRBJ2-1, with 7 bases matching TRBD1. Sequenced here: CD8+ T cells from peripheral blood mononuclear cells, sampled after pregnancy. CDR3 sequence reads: CASSFSRQGQFF. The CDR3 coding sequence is TGTGCCAGCAGCTTTTCGAGACAGGGCCAGTTCTTC.